This is a list of T cell receptor beta chains from one sample in a study of response to subunit inactivated influenza vaccine. TCRdb ran MiXCR on the RT-PCR reads and lists one entry per CDR3 protein. Of 450,000 to 550,000 distinct CDR3 sequences listed, around 25% are singletons. The source was CD4+ T cells sorted from PBMCs, collected 4 to 6 days after vaccination. These receptors came from a man in his fifties or sixties who received an inactivated influenza vaccine. Both conserved end residues are part of each CDR3. Some rows have no size entry. The others give once, few or many, or a class for an expanded clone.

size,V,J,CDR3
NA,TRBV14,TRBJ1-5,CASSPDLNQPQHF
NA,TRBV12-3/TRBV12-4,TRBJ1-1,CASSWGQTIVEAFF
few,TRBV9,TRBJ1-1,CASYPGHGHTEAFF
few,TRBV28,TRBJ1-2,CASSLSSGAAGGGYTF
NA,TRBV6-2/TRBV6-3,TRBJ2-1,CASSRPQGVLDNEQFF
NA,TRBV20-1,TRBJ1-4,CSASPQGAGEKLFF
NA,TRBV6-2/TRBV6-3,TRBJ2-3,CASSSKRGGYTDTQYF
NA,TRBV5-1,TRBJ2-7,CASSSPSRNEQYF
NA,TRBV3-1,TRBJ1-2,CASSPTRGISYGYTF
NA,TRBV27,TRBJ2-7,CASSITGGNSYEQYF
NA,TRBV7-6,TRBJ2-7,CASSIGTAQGDYEQYF
few,TRBV6-5,TRBJ1-5,CASSYSKNSNQPQHF
NA,TRBV10-3,TRBJ1-1,CAIRAPGDGTEAFF
NA,TRBV7-9,TRBJ2-7,CASSLVGGGSSYEQYF
few,TRBV4-1,TRBJ1-1,CASSQGGQGYKNTEAFF
NA,TRBV10-3,TRBJ2-1,CAISESGLAEYNEQFF
NA,TRBV5-1,TRBJ1-2,CASSRMTLEGYTF
NA,TRBV3-1,TRBJ1-1,CASSQDPGTVVNTEAFF
NA,TRBV28,TRBJ2-1,CASSSGSNEQFF
NA,TRBV20-1,TRBJ2-2,CSAPGPGGGFGGELFF
NA,TRBV6-1,TRBJ2-5,CASSETTTGHQETQYF
NA,TRBV6-5,TRBJ2-5,CASSSGAETQYF
NA,TRBV6-5,TRBJ1-6,CASTLTGYSPLHF
few,TRBV7-2,TRBJ1-2,CASSSPGQGYGYTF
NA,TRBV6-1,TRBJ2-5,CASSAQGAKETQYF
NA,TRBV3-1,TRBJ1-1,CASSQGSVGGRTEAFF
NA,TRBV7-9,TRBJ2-3,CASSLGGWPDTQYF
once,TRBV18,TRBJ1-1,CASSPSGGARGNTEAFF
NA,TRBV7-3,TRBJ2-1,CASSLHGSVTYNEQFF
few,TRBV10-3,TRBJ2-1,CAISGVKQGAYNEQFF
NA,TRBV5-5,TRBJ2-7,CASRRGSYEQYF
NA,TRBV7-2,TRBJ2-7,CASSAVGGTSSYEQYF
few,TRBV7-2,TRBJ1-5,CASSSQGGQPQHF
NA,TRBV4-2,TRBJ1-6,CASSQDQSPLHF
NA,TRBV2,TRBJ2-7,CASILPGVYEQYF
NA,TRBV4-3,TRBJ2-3,CASSRTLTRTDTQYF
NA,TRBV29-1,TRBJ2-3,CSVPPGLAGGSDTQYF
many,TRBV7-2,TRBJ1-5,CASSLGDRAGQPQHF
NA,TRBV7-2,TRBJ2-7,CASSSWTSGRAYEQYF
NA,TRBV12-2,TRBJ2-7,CASRLAGTSGRAGYEQYF
few,TRBV12-3/TRBV12-4,TRBJ1-5,CASSVGEGGNQPQHF
many,TRBV2,TRBJ2-1,CASSRLDITRVNEQFF
NA,TRBV7-9,TRBJ2-3,CASSRGGGADTQYF
NA,TRBV19,TRBJ2-1,CASSIGRQSSYNEQFF
NA,TRBV7-2,TRBJ2-2,CASSLGGPTGELFF
few,TRBV20-1,TRBJ2-5,CSARFFSDGTQYF
few,TRBV12-3/TRBV12-4,TRBJ2-7,CASGLVGFSYEQYF
NA,TRBV24-1,TRBJ2-2,CATSDSRQGNTGELFF
NA,TRBV7-3,TRBJ2-3,CASSLGLAGAVGTDTQYF
NA,TRBV10-1,TRBJ2-3,CASSENRLGTDTQYF
few,TRBV10-3,TRBJ1-4,CAISESQGAANEKLFF
NA,TRBV19,TRBJ2-3,CASSISISGRSTDTQYF
few,TRBV4-3,TRBJ2-1,CASSTFSRAGNEQFF
few,TRBV6-5,TRBJ1-4,CASSYSWTGRGEKLFF
NA,TRBV27,TRBJ2-1,CASSSSSFWGIDEQFF
few,TRBV5-6,TRBJ2-1,CASRRLVFRRENNEQFF
few,TRBV4-2,TRBJ1-3,CASSRGTDSGNTIYF